A selection of T cell receptor beta chains follows, all from one sample in a study of cytomegalovirus exposure and HLA in healthy donors. Sequenced by immunoSEQ multiplex PCR; TCRdb stores in-frame clones only, minus some. The repertoire holds approximately 150,000 clones, with 78% as singletons. Source material: PBMCs. The source is a woman between 40 and 50 years old in good health and CMV-seropositive. CDR3s include the opening cysteine and the closing phenylalanine or tryptophan. The D gene is left open where the match is weak. Some rows have no size entry. The others give once, few or many, or a class for an expanded clone.

d_gene: NA; abundance: NA; j_gene: TRBJ2-1; v_gene: TRBV6-5; CDR3nt: TGTGCCAGCAGTTACTCCCTCGTCCCGGTTGCCGATGAGCAGTTCTTC; CDR3aa: CASSYSLVPVADEQFF
d_gene: NA; abundance: NA; j_gene: TRBJ1-1; v_gene: TRBV5-4; CDR3nt: TGTGCCAGCAGTTTGGGAGAGACAGGCAACACTGAAGCTTTCTTT; CDR3aa: CASSLGETGNTEAFF
d_gene: NA; abundance: once; j_gene: TRBJ2-7; v_gene: TRBV5-1; CDR3nt: TGCGCCAGCAGCGAAGCGACAGGTCGAACCTACGAGCAGTACTTC; CDR3aa: CASSEATGRTYEQYF
d_gene: NA; abundance: NA; j_gene: TRBJ1-5; v_gene: TRBV19; CDR3nt: TGTGCCAGCTCCCAGAGGGCGGCGGACCCCCAGCATTTT; CDR3aa: CASSQRAADPQHF
d_gene: TRBD2; abundance: NA; j_gene: TRBJ2-3; v_gene: TRBV28; CDR3nt: TGTGCCAGCAGCCCCCACGGGACTAGCGGGAGAGATACGCAGTATTTT; CDR3aa: CASSPHGTSGRDTQYF
d_gene: TRBD1; abundance: few; j_gene: TRBJ1-1; v_gene: TRBV19; CDR3nt: TGTGCCAGTAGTATAGGGACAGGGGATGTGGGTTTTAGCACTGAAGCTTTCTTT; CDR3aa: CASSIGTGDVGFSTEAFF
d_gene: TRBD1; abundance: NA; j_gene: TRBJ2-1; v_gene: TRBV5-1; CDR3nt: TGCGCCAGCAGCTTGAACAGGGGACGTACCTACAATGAGCAGTTCTTC; CDR3aa: CASSLNRGRTYNEQFF
d_gene: TRBD2; abundance: NA; j_gene: TRBJ2-7; v_gene: TRBV6-1; CDR3nt: TGTGCCAGCAGTGAAGAAGGGTACGGACTAGTCGCCCACAGGCCCTACGAGCAGTACTTC; CDR3aa: CASSEEGYGLVAHRPYEQYF
d_gene: NA; abundance: NA; j_gene: TRBJ2-7; v_gene: TRBV7-9; CDR3nt: TGTGCCAGCAGCTTAGCCGACGGGAGAAGGGCCTACGAGCAGTACTTC; CDR3aa: CASSLADGRRAYEQYF
d_gene: TRBD1; abundance: few; j_gene: TRBJ1-2; v_gene: TRBV5-1; CDR3nt: TGCGCCAGCAGCTTGGACAGGGGGCTGAGCTATGGCTACACCTTC; CDR3aa: CASSLDRGLSYGYTF
d_gene: NA; abundance: NA; j_gene: TRBJ2-3; v_gene: TRBV9; CDR3nt: TGTGCCAGCAGCGACAGTGTTTTCGGGGGAGGTGGCACAGATACGCAGTATTTT; CDR3aa: CASSDSVFGGGGTDTQYF
d_gene: NA; abundance: NA; j_gene: TRBJ2-5; v_gene: TRBV6-6; CDR3nt: TGTGCCAGCAGCTATGGACAGTACCAAGAGACCCAGTACTTC; CDR3aa: CASSYGQYQETQYF
d_gene: NA; abundance: NA; j_gene: TRBJ2-1; v_gene: TRBV19; CDR3nt: TGTGCCAGTAGTGGGTCCCTGAGCGGGAATGAGCAGTTCTTC; CDR3aa: CASSGSLSGNEQFF
d_gene: NA; abundance: NA; j_gene: TRBJ2-1; v_gene: TRBV4-2; CDR3nt: TGTGCCAGCAGCCAAGCCCCGATCTCAGGAAGCGGGCTGTACAATGAGCAGTTCTTC; CDR3aa: CASSQAPISGSGLYNEQFF
d_gene: NA; abundance: NA; j_gene: TRBJ2-7; v_gene: TRBV6-1; CDR3nt: TGTGCCAGCAGTGGGTCACTTATTGGGGAGTGGGACTACGAGCAGTACTTC; CDR3aa: CASSGSLIGEWDYEQYF
d_gene: NA; abundance: NA; j_gene: TRBJ2-3; v_gene: TRBV18; CDR3nt: TGTGCCAGCTCACCAAGGCAGGGAGGTAGCACAGATACGCAGTATTTT; CDR3aa: CASSPRQGGSTDTQYF
d_gene: TRBD1; abundance: NA; j_gene: TRBJ1-5; v_gene: TRBV30; CDR3nt: TGTGCCTGGAGTTTCACCGGGACAGGGGACTTGCATTTT; CDR3aa: CAWSFTGTGDLHF
d_gene: TRBD1; abundance: few; j_gene: TRBJ1-5; v_gene: TRBV28; CDR3nt: TGTGCCAGCAGACCGGGACAGGGCCATCAGCCCCAGCATTTT; CDR3aa: CASRPGQGHQPQHF
d_gene: TRBD1; abundance: NA; j_gene: TRBJ1-5; v_gene: TRBV28; CDR3nt: TGTGCCGTCACCAGGGGGTCAGATCCCAATCAGCCCCAGCATTTT; CDR3aa: CAVTRGSDPNQPQHF
d_gene: NA; abundance: once; j_gene: TRBJ2-1; v_gene: TRBV6-1; CDR3nt: TGTGCCATCTTCGGTTACAATGAGCAGTTCTTC; CDR3aa: CAIFGYNEQFF
d_gene: NA; abundance: few; j_gene: TRBJ1-1; v_gene: TRBV18; CDR3nt: TGTGCCAGCTCACCTGAAAGCATGAACACTGAAGCTTTCTTT; CDR3aa: CASSPESMNTEAFF
d_gene: TRBD1; abundance: few; j_gene: TRBJ2-3; v_gene: TRBV5-1; CDR3nt: TGCGCCAGCAGCTTGATGCCGGGACAGGGGGCAGATACGCAGTATTTT; CDR3aa: CASSLMPGQGADTQYF
d_gene: TRBD2; abundance: few; j_gene: TRBJ2-7; v_gene: TRBV20-1; CDR3nt: TGCAGTGCCAACCGGGGGGGGTTTCGGTACTTC; CDR3aa: CSANRGGFRYF
d_gene: NA; abundance: few; j_gene: TRBJ1-2; v_gene: TRBV6-1; CDR3nt: TGTGCCAGCAGTGTCCACTCGGGGGGTGGCTACACCTTC; CDR3aa: CASSVHSGGGYTF
d_gene: NA; abundance: NA; j_gene: TRBJ1-5; v_gene: TRBV28; CDR3nt: TGTGCCAGCAGTTTATGGACTGCGGGGAATCAGCCCCAGCATTTT; CDR3aa: CASSLWTAGNQPQHF
d_gene: TRBD2; abundance: NA; j_gene: TRBJ2-1; v_gene: TRBV10-3; CDR3nt: TGTGCCATCAGTGACGGGACTAGTGAGGTCAATGAGCAGTTCTTC; CDR3aa: CAISDGTSEVNEQFF
d_gene: NA; abundance: NA; j_gene: TRBJ1-1; v_gene: TRBV6-1; CDR3nt: TGTGCCAGCAGAAGGAATCAACTAGGCACTGAAGCTTTCTTT; CDR3aa: CASRRNQLGTEAFF
d_gene: TRBD2; abundance: NA; j_gene: TRBJ2-7; v_gene: TRBV28; CDR3nt: TGTGCCAGCAGTCTAGGAGGGGTGCTTAGCGGGAACGAGCAGTACTTC; CDR3aa: CASSLGGVLSGNEQYF
d_gene: TRBD1; abundance: NA; j_gene: TRBJ2-5; v_gene: TRBV19; CDR3nt: TGTGCCAGTAGGGGACAGGGCGGCGAGACCCAGTACTTC; CDR3aa: CASRGQGGETQYF
d_gene: NA; abundance: NA; j_gene: TRBJ2-2; v_gene: TRBV6-1; CDR3nt: TGTGCCAGTCAGAAGATTTCGTCAGGCGGGGAGCTGTTTTTT; CDR3aa: CASQKISSGGELFF
d_gene: NA; abundance: NA; j_gene: TRBJ2-1; v_gene: TRBV6-5; CDR3nt: TGTGCCAGCAGTTACCGGGACTCCGACAATGAGCAGTTCTTC; CDR3aa: CASSYRDSDNEQFF
d_gene: TRBD2; abundance: few; j_gene: TRBJ2-3; v_gene: TRBV7-2; CDR3nt: TGTGCCAGCAGCCTGGGACTAGCGGGGAGCACAGATACGCAGTATTTT; CDR3aa: CASSLGLAGSTDTQYF
d_gene: NA; abundance: NA; j_gene: TRBJ2-2; v_gene: TRBV7-9; CDR3nt: TGTGCCAGCAGCTTAGATCTCACCGGGGAGCTGTTTTTT; CDR3aa: CASSLDLTGELFF
d_gene: TRBD1; abundance: NA; j_gene: TRBJ1-1; v_gene: TRBV4-2; CDR3nt: TGTGCCAGCAGCCCGGGGACAGGGGAGATCCTGGGCACTGAAGCTTTCTTT; CDR3aa: CASSPGTGEILGTEAFF
d_gene: TRBD1; abundance: few; j_gene: TRBJ2-3; v_gene: TRBV6-1; CDR3nt: TGTGCCAGCAGTGAATGGGGACAGGGGGCCACAGATACGCAGTATTTT; CDR3aa: CASSEWGQGATDTQYF
d_gene: NA; abundance: NA; j_gene: TRBJ2-2; v_gene: TRBV5-6; CDR3nt: TGTGCCAGCAGCTTGGGCGTAACCGGGGAGCTGTTCTTT; CDR3aa: CASSLGVTGELFF
d_gene: TRBD2; abundance: NA; j_gene: TRBJ2-2; v_gene: TRBV6-4; CDR3nt: TGTGCCAGCAGTGAACTAGCGGGAGGGAACACCGGGGAGCTGTTTTTT; CDR3aa: CASSELAGGNTGELFF
d_gene: NA; abundance: NA; j_gene: TRBJ2-7; v_gene: TRBV9; CDR3nt: TGTGCCAGCAGCCTGGGACAATCCTACGAGCAGTACTTC; CDR3aa: CASSLGQSYEQYF
d_gene: TRBD1; abundance: NA; j_gene: TRBJ1-3; v_gene: TRBV5-1; CDR3nt: TGCGCCAGCAGACCGATTACAGGGGCTGGAAACACCATATATTTT; CDR3aa: CASRPITGAGNTIYF
d_gene: NA; abundance: NA; j_gene: TRBJ1-3; v_gene: TRBV18; CDR3nt: TGTGCCAGCTCACCACCAGGGAGCTCTGGAAACGCCATATATTTT; CDR3aa: CASSPPGSSGNAIYF
d_gene: TRBD2; abundance: NA; j_gene: TRBJ2-3; v_gene: TRBV28; CDR3nt: TGTGCCAGCAGGACACAAGCGGGAGGAAGCACAGATACGCAGTATTTT; CDR3aa: CASRTQAGGSTDTQYF
d_gene: TRBD2; abundance: few; j_gene: TRBJ2-7; v_gene: TRBV6-5; CDR3nt: TGTGCCAGCAGTTACGCAGCGGGAGGGGGGGTTTACGAGCAGTACTTC; CDR3aa: CASSYAAGGGVYEQYF
d_gene: NA; abundance: NA; j_gene: TRBJ1-2; v_gene: TRBV9; CDR3nt: TGTGCCAGCAGCGTAGGGGCAGGGGATGGCTACACCTTC; CDR3aa: CASSVGAGDGYTF
d_gene: NA; abundance: NA; j_gene: TRBJ2-2; v_gene: TRBV18; CDR3nt: TGTGCCAGCTCACCACGGGCGTTGAGCACCGGGGAGCTGTTTTTT; CDR3aa: CASSPRALSTGELFF
d_gene: TRBD1; abundance: NA; j_gene: TRBJ2-7; v_gene: TRBV30; CDR3nt: TGTGCCTGGCAGGGACAGGGCCACGAGCAGTACTTC; CDR3aa: CAWQGQGHEQYF
d_gene: NA; abundance: NA; j_gene: TRBJ1-3; v_gene: TRBV6-6; CDR3nt: TGTGCCAGCAGCCCCCGGTACTCTGGAAACACCATATATTTT; CDR3aa: CASSPRYSGNTIYF
d_gene: TRBD2; abundance: NA; j_gene: TRBJ2-1; v_gene: TRBV4-2; CDR3nt: TGTGCCAGCAGCCTCCCGACACTAGCGGGGGATTACAATGAGCAGTTCTTC; CDR3aa: CASSLPTLAGDYNEQFF
d_gene: NA; abundance: NA; j_gene: TRBJ2-3; v_gene: TRBV7-8; CDR3nt: TGTGCCAGCAGCTTAGATGTCTGGCCAGATACGCAGTATTTT; CDR3aa: CASSLDVWPDTQYF
d_gene: TRBD2; abundance: few; j_gene: TRBJ2-1; v_gene: TRBV5-1; CDR3nt: TGCGCCAGCAGCTCAACTAGCGGGAGGACATACAATGAGCAGTTCTTC; CDR3aa: CASSSTSGRTYNEQFF